The following is a TCR beta chain sequence with its context. Each CDR3 protein is one row after TCRdb ran MiXCR on the 5' RACE reads. The sample includes approximately 550,000 distinct CDR3 sequences, 15% to 20% of them seen just once. These data come from a study of T cells after yellow fever vaccination. The J segment lost 6 bases and the V segment lost 3 bases, leaving 9 bases of the junction unmatched. The CDR3 length is 15 residues. The sequences come from PBMCs, collected 15 days after the yellow fever booster vaccination. J is TRBJ2-7 and V is TRBV12-3 or TRBV12-4, with 9 bases matching TRBD2. The clonotype was recovered from a young man who received the YFV17D yellow fever vaccine. CDR3 amino acids: CASSFEAGGLSEQYF. DNA for the CDR3: TGTGCCAGCAGTTTCGAAGCGGGGGGCCTGAGCGAGCAGTACTTC.